This TCR beta chain was obtained from a study of CD8 T cells in Susac syndrome. Germline-derived CDR1 and CDR2 are SGHTA and FQGTGA. V was clipped by 5 bases and J by 3 bases; unmatched bases: 13. The CDR3 sequence is 18 residues long. The authors reverse transcribed roughly 0.5 to 1 ug RNA with random hexamers. TCR beta CDR3 was amplified by immunoSEQ covering 54 Vbeta and 13 Jbeta. In TCRdb, the immunoSEQ multiplex PCR reads were re-called with MiXCR into one record per CDR3 protein. The profile covers 70,000 or so distinct CDR3 sequences, with about 94% appearing a single time and around 0.6% taken by the ten largest. Turning to this clonotype: No antigen is known for it.

Study conclusions and caveats: The study conceded that its TCR sequencing and HLA analysis involved relatively few individuals.

This clonotype originated in a human donor with multiple sclerosis. Material: CD8+ T cells from PBMCs. This sequence joins TRBV7-3 and TRBJ2-3; 11 bases fit TRBD2. The CDR3: CASSRPSTSGEITDTQYF. CDR3 nucleotides: TGTGCCAGCAGCAGACCTTCGACTAGCGGGGAAATAACAGATACGCAGTATTTT.